The 32 T cell receptor beta chains presented below share a single source sample, sequenced in a study of shared clonotypes between healthy human individuals. Generated by immunoSEQ multiplex PCR, the TCRdb table keeps only in-frame clones and is missing some. In the table there are roughly 2.1 million clones, roughly 91% of which are singletons. Terminally differentiated effector memory CD45RA+ cells were left out of the naive CD8 fraction, which was CD45RO-negative and positively selected for CCR7. Sequencing was performed on naive CD8+ T cells from PBMCs. These receptors were collected from a man aged 18 to 29 in good health. Some clones in this sample may be carry-over from other donors' samples.

This sequence joins TRBV9 and TRBJ2-3; D gene unclear. In germline, CDR1 is SGDLS, CDR2 YYNGEE. V was clipped by 3 bases and J by 2 bases, with 13 bases between them. CDR3 length equals 15 residues. CDR3 nucleotide sequence: TGTGCCAGCAGCGCGTTTCTCGGCACCACAGATACGCAGTATTTT. It encodes CASSAFLGTTDTQYF.

The chain is built from TRBV28 and TRBJ2-7; the D gene is possibly TRBD1 (6 bases). The germline gives CDR1 MDHEN, CDR2 SYDVKM. Trimming cost V 7 bases and J 7 bases, with 26 bases left between them. The CDR3 has 16 residues. As DNA, the CDR3 is TGTGCCAGCACCCCCCACGAAGGGGGTAGGTTTGTGGAGCAGTACTTC. This translates into CASTPHEGGRFVEQYF.

The J gene is TRBJ1-1, the V gene TRBV28; D is perhaps TRBD1 (6 bases). CDR1 is MDHEN and CDR2 is SYDVKM in the germline V gene. Between the trimmed V and J ends, which lost 2 bases and 5 bases, there was a span of 12 bases. The CDR3 has 14 residues. This CDR3 is CASSLTKGVTEAFF. As DNA, the CDR3 is TGTGCCAGCAGTTTAACGAAGGGGGTTACTGAAGCTTTCTTT. The full variable domain, completed using reference TRBV28 and TRBJ1-1, is DVKVTQSSRYLVKRTGEKVFLECVQDMDHENMFWYRQDPGLGLRLIYFSYDVKMKEKGDIPEGYSVSREKKERFSLILESASTNQTSMYLCASSLTKGVTEAFFGQGTRLTVV.

The chain carries TRBV6-1 and TRBJ2-3; D is unclear. This CDR3 is built from 17 residues. V gave up 0 bases and J gave up 2 bases, with 15 bases separating them. In germline, CDR1 is MNHNS, CDR2 SASEGT. This CDR3 reads CASSEASASYPTDTQYF. The DNA of the CDR3 is TGTGCCAGCAGTGAAGCTTCAGCCTCCTACCCCACAGATACGCAGTATTTT.

This chain joins TRBV5-1 and TRBJ2-1, with D perhaps TRBD2 (5 bases). CDR3 length equals 17 residues. Trimming pared 4 bases from V and 0 bases from J, leaving 17 bases between. Germline lookup yields CDR1 SGHRS and CDR2 YFSETQ. CDR3 in amino acids: CASSPSDWISSYNEQFF. The CDR3 DNA is TGCGCCAGCAGCCCGTCGGACTGGATCAGCTCCTACAATGAGCAGTTCTTC. The full variable domain, completed using reference TRBV5-1 and TRBJ2-1, is KAGVTQTPRYLIKTRGQQVTLSCSPISGHRSVSWYQQTPGQGLQFLFEYFSETQRNKGNFPGRFSGRQFSNSRSEMNVSTLELGDSALYLCASSPSDWISSYNEQFFGPGTRLTVL.

This clone occurred once. The sample holds other DNA sequences that translate to the same CDR3. The gene calls are TRBV19 and TRBJ2-7; 9 bases fit TRBD1. The CDR3 spans 16 residues. J gave up 3 bases and V 0 bases, and 6 bases lay outside the gene matches. CDR1 is LNHDA and CDR2 is SQIVND in the germline V gene (reference sequence). The CDR3 reads CASSIDLRTGDYEQYF. CDR3 nucleotides: TGTGCCAGTAGTATAGATCTCAGGACAGGGGACTACGAGCAGTACTTC.

The chain uses TRBV18 and TRBJ2-7; no reliable D call. The CDR3 sequence is 14 residues long. CDR1 and CDR2 (germline): KGHSH, LQKENI. Between the trimmed V and J ends, which lost 1 base and 3 bases, there was a span of 10 bases. The CDR3, as DNA: TGTGCCAGCTCACCACGGACGGTTTACTACGAGCAGTACTTC. Translation: CASSPRTVYYEQYF.

This clone was observed a handful of times. This chain connects TRBV28 to TRBJ2-7; TRBD1 matches at 7 bases. Germline CDR1 MDHEN, CDR2 SYDVKM. J gave up 2 bases and V 4 bases, and 5 bases lay outside the gene matches. CDR3 length equals 14 residues. CDR3 sequence (DNA): TGTGCCAGCAGTTCCCGGGACAGTACCTACGAGCAGTACTTC. Protein: CASSSRDSTYEQYF.

This clone was seen just once. The CDR3 DNA sequence: TGTGCCAGCAGCGATTTCCCCCCTGGGTACCCCTCCTACAATGAGCAGTTCTTC. It codes for CASSDFPPGYPSYNEQFF. The chain uses TRBV27 and TRBJ2-1; unclear D gene. Per germline, CDR1 MNHEY and CDR2 SMNVEV (reference sequence). The CDR3 is 18 amino acids. Trimming cost V 6 bases and J 0 bases, with 21 bases left between them.

The CDR3 loop is CASSVRGLTDTQYF. The CDR3, as DNA: TGCGCCAGCAGTGTTCGGGGGCTGACAGATACGCAGTATTTT. The chain is built from TRBV10-2 and TRBJ2-3; D possibly matches TRBD1 or TRBD2 (6 bases each). Looked up from germline, CDR1 is WSHSY and CDR2 is SAAADI. Trimming took off 4 bases at V and 3 bases at J, with 11 bases between the two ends. The CDR3 contains 14 residues.

V and J are TRBV27 and TRBJ2-3; 10 bases match TRBD2. This CDR3 is 16 amino acids long. The V segment lost 6 bases and the J segment 0 bases; nucleotides outside the gene matches: 6. Germline V gene sequence: CDR1 MNHEY, CDR2 SMNVEV (reference sequence). CDR3 loop: CASRIVLAGSTDTQYF. The CDR3 DNA reads TGTGCCAGCAGAATTGTACTAGCGGGAAGCACAGATACGCAGTATTTT.

The V gene is TRBV10-2, the J gene TRBJ2-7, with D unclear. The CDR3 has 16 residues. CDR1 and CDR2 from the germline V gene are WSHSY and SAAADI. Trimming pared 0 bases from V and 2 bases from J, leaving 14 bases between. The CDR3 DNA reads TGCGCCAGCAGTGAGTCGACGTCGCGGTGGCCCTACGAGCAGTACTTC. This encodes CASSESTSRWPYEQYF.

Regarding this clone: The identical CDR3 is also encoded by other nucleotide sequences in the sample. The chain combines TRBV9 with TRBJ2-2; D remains unclear. Germline V gives CDR1 SGDLS, CDR2 YYNGEE. The CDR3 runs 12 residues. Deletions cut 4 bases from V and 0 bases from J, with 1 base between. The CDR3 DNA reads TGTGCCAGCAGCACGAACACCGGGGAGCTGTTTTTT. It translates to CASSTNTGELFF.

The chain recombines TRBV19 with TRBJ2-7, with TRBD1 identical over 11 bases. Germline values: CDR1 LNHDA, CDR2 SQIVND (reference sequence). CDR3 length: 16 residues. With 5 bases clipped from V and 3 bases from J, the junction kept 9 bases outside the gene matches. CDR3 nucleotides: TGTGCCAGTAGTGCCGGACAGGGGGCCCTATTCTACGAGCAGTACTTC. It encodes CASSAGQGALFYEQYF.

As concerns this clone: The same CDR3 also results from other DNA sequences found in this sample. J is TRBJ2-7 and V is TRBV27; 7 bases agree with TRBD1. The germline V gene encodes CDR1 MNHEY and CDR2 SMNVEV (reference sequence). This CDR3 is 13 amino acids long. V lost 5 bases to trimming and J lost 1 base; unmatched junction nucleotides: 2. CDR3: CASSLRGSYEQYF. The CDR3 DNA is TGTGCCAGCAGTCTCAGGGGGTCCTACGAGCAGTACTTC.

This clone has just a few counts. The rearrangement uses TRBV5-1 and TRBJ1-1, with D perhaps TRBD1 (6 bases). The CDR3 consists of 15 residues. Germline values: CDR1 SGHRS, CDR2 YFSETQ. The V end lost 4 bases, the J end lost 0 bases, and 13 bases lay between the germline ends. CDR3 residues: CASSPGQNMNTEAFF. The CDR3 DNA sequence: TGCGCCAGCAGCCCTGGACAGAACATGAACACTGAAGCTTTCTTT.

A single count supports this clone. V gene TRBV7-3 combines with J gene TRBJ2-3; possibly TRBD2 for D (6 bases). CDR3 length: 16 residues. Trimming cost V 5 bases and J 0 bases, with 15 bases left between them. Germline CDR1 reads SGHTA; CDR2 reads FQGTGA. CDR3 amino acids: CASSPLAGPSTDTQYF. The CDR3, as DNA: TGTGCCAGCAGCCCACTAGCTGGGCCTAGCACAGATACGCAGTATTTT.

The chain uses TRBV27 and TRBJ2-7; D is possibly TRBD2 (6 bases). The CDR3 loop spans 18 amino acids. CDR1 and CDR2 from the germline V gene are MNHEY and SMNVEV (reference sequence). Trimming stripped 8 bases from V and 0 bases from J, with 26 bases between. CDR3 nucleotides: TGTGCCAGCCTACCGGGACCTCGGGGACTGGCGAGCTCCTACGAGCAGTACTTC. Translated, it gives CASLPGPRGLASSYEQYF.

The sample holds one count of this clone. The V gene is TRBV7-9, the J gene TRBJ1-1; D not resolved. The CDR3 consists of 15 residues. Germline V gene data show CDR1 as SEHNR and CDR2 as FQNEAQ (reference sequence). Trimming removed 0 bases from V and 1 base from J, with 9 bases in between. The CDR3 here is CASSLAGPGNTEAFF. The CDR3 DNA reads TGTGCCAGCAGCTTAGCCGGCCCCGGGAACACTGAAGCTTTCTTT.

This chain links TRBV11-1 with TRBJ2-1; D remains unclear. CDR1 and CDR2 from the germline V gene are SGHAT and FQDESV (reference sequence). Trimming cost V 2 bases and J 7 bases, with 6 bases left between them. There are 12 residues in the CDR3. The CDR3 sequence is CASSLNLNEQFF. The CDR3 DNA is TGTGCCAGCAGCTTAAATCTGAATGAGCAGTTCTTC.

As regards this clone: Other DNA sequences in this sample translate to the same CDR3. The rearrangement links TRBV5-1 to TRBJ2-7; a possible D gene is TRBD1 (5 bases). CDR3 length: 14 amino acids. Germline CDR1 and CDR2: SGHRS and YFSETQ. V gave up 2 bases and J gave up 1 base, with 10 bases separating them. The CDR3 region has the DNA TGCGCCAGCAGCTTTGGGCAGGGATCCTACGAGCAGTACTTC. It yields the protein CASSFGQGSYEQYF.

The chain recombines TRBV7-2 with TRBJ2-1; D is perhaps TRBD1 (6 bases). V dropped 6 bases and J dropped 7 bases, with 22 bases sitting between them. Germline CDR1 and CDR2: SGHTA and FQGNSA. The CDR3 contains 16 residues. The CDR3 sequence is CASSFNREGLGNEQFF. The CDR3 DNA sequence: TGTGCCAGCAGTTTTAACAGGGAAGGGTTGGGGAATGAGCAGTTCTTC.

The count of this clone is one. The sample holds other DNA sequences that translate to the same CDR3. This rearrangement joins TRBV5-4 to TRBJ2-3; D is undetermined. Trimming took 0 bases from V and 5 from J, leaving 4 bases between them. CDR1 is SGHNT, CDR2 YYREEE, per germline (reference sequence). This CDR3 contains 12 residues. CDR3 nucleotide sequence: TGTGCCAGCAGCTTGGGAGGAGATACGCAGTATTTT. The encoded protein is CASSLGGDTQYF.

The chain couples TRBV6-1 to TRBJ1-5; D gene unclear. Per the germline V gene, CDR1 is MNHNS and CDR2 is SASEGT. This CDR3 is built from 12 residues. Trimming stripped 4 bases from V and 6 bases from J, with 7 bases between. CDR3 region: CASSAWRQPQHF. The CDR3 DNA is TGTGCCAGCAGTGCCTGGCGTCAGCCCCAGCATTTT.

This rearrangement joins TRBV4-3 to TRBJ2-2; 9 nucleotides line up with TRBD1. CDR1 and CDR2 (germline): LGHNA, YSLEER. The CDR3 totals 15 residues. The V and J ends lost 4 bases and 8 bases, in that order; junction bases with no gene match: 8. The CDR3 is CASSPGTGSRGELFF. CDR3 bases: TGCGCCAGCAGCCCCGGGACAGGGTCGAGAGGGGAGCTGTTTTTT.

This chain links TRBV5-1 with TRBJ2-1; 10 bases line up with TRBD2. CDR1 and CDR2 (germline): SGHRS, YFSETQ. After removal of 6 bases from V and 8 bases from J, the junction contained 8 bases not matched to a gene. This CDR3 contains 14 residues. The CDR3 region is CASKPGLAFDEQFF. DNA for the CDR3: TGCGCCAGCAAACCGGGACTAGCGTTCGATGAGCAGTTCTTC.

The rearrangement links TRBV19 to TRBJ2-5, with 9 bases matching TRBD1. CDR1 is LNHDA, CDR2 SQIVND, per germline (reference sequence). The CDR3 covers 17 residues. The V segment lost 4 bases and the J segment 0 bases; nucleotides outside the gene matches: 9. CDR3 nucleotides: TGTGCCAGTAGTACAAGAACCGGGACAGGGTACCAAGAGACCCAGTACTTC. Protein sequence: CASSTRTGTGYQETQYF.

V is TRBV7-8 and J is TRBJ2-7, with TRBD2 identical over 13 bases. Germline V lookup: CDR1 SGHVS, CDR2 FQNEAQ. V lost 4 bases to trimming and J lost 1 base; unmatched junction nucleotides: 10. This CDR3 is built from 18 residues. The CDR3 is CASSSILAGGPQSYEQYF. The CDR3 DNA reads TGTGCCAGCAGCTCCATACTAGCGGGAGGGCCACAATCCTACGAGCAGTACTTC.

V usage is TRBV7-2 and J usage is TRBJ2-1, with D uncertain. V dropped 1 base and J dropped 6 bases, with 13 bases sitting between them. The CDR3 is 15 residues long. The germline CDR1 and CDR2 sequences are SGHTA and FQGNSA. In DNA, the CDR3 is TGTGCCAGCAGCTTAGGTTGGCGATTTGCCAATGAGCAGTTCTTC. Translated: CASSLGWRFANEQFF.

The gene calls are TRBV7-9 and TRBJ2-7; TRBD1 matches 8 bases. Germline V gene sequence: CDR1 SEHNR, CDR2 FQNEAQ (reference sequence). This CDR3 is 17 amino acids long. With 5 bases clipped from V and 2 bases from J, the junction kept 14 bases outside the gene matches. CDR3 in amino acids: CASSPHEWTGWTYEQYF. CDR3 DNA: TGTGCCAGCAGCCCACACGAGTGGACAGGGTGGACCTACGAGCAGTACTTC.

The genes are TRBV5-8 and TRBJ1-5; no clear D. V lost 0 bases and J lost 0, with 7 bases in between. This CDR3 spans 15 amino acids. Germline lookup yields CDR1 SGHTS and CDR2 YDEGEE. CDR3 region: CASSLVRNSNQPQHF. The DNA of the CDR3 is TGTGCCAGCAGCTTGGTTCGGAATAGCAATCAGCCCCAGCATTTT.

The chain employs TRBV7-9 and TRBJ2-5; 10 nucleotides agree with TRBD1. The V segment lost 5 bases and the J segment 3 bases; nucleotides outside the gene matches: 9. This CDR3 is 16 amino acids long. Germline values: CDR1 SEHNR, CDR2 FQNEAQ (reference sequence). The CDR3 bases are TGTGCCAGCAGCCTTCTGACAGGGGGCACCGAAGAGACCCAGTACTTC. It yields the protein CASSLLTGGTEETQYF.